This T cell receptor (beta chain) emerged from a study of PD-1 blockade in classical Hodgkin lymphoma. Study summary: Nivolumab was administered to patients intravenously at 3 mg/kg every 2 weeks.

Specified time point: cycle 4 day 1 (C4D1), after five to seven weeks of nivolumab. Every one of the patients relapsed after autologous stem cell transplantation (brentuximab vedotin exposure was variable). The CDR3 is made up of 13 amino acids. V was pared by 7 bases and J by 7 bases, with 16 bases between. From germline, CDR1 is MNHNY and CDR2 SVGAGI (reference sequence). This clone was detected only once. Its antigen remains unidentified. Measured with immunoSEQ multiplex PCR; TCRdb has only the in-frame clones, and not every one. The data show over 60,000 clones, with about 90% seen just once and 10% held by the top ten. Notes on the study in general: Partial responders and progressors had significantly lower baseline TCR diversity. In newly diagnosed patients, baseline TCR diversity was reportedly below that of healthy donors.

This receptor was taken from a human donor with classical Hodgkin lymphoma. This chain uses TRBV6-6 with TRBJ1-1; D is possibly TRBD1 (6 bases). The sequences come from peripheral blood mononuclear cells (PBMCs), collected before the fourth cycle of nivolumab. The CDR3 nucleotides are TGTGCCAGCATTCACGGGGGGGCACATGAAGCTTTCTTT. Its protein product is CASIHGGAHEAFF.